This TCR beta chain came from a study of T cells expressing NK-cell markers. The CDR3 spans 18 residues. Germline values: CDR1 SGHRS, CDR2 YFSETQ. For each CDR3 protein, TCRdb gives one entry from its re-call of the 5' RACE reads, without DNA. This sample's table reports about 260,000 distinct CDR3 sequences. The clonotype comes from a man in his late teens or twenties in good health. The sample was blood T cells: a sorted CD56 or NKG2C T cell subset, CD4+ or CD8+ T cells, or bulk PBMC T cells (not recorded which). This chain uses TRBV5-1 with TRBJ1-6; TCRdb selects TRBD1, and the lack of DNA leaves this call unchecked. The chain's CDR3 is CASSARGVLGSYNSPLHF.